These 12 T cell receptor beta chains came from one sample sequenced in a study of cytomegalovirus exposure and HLA in healthy donors. Vbeta (60) and Jbeta (13) primers were used in the PCR. Data came from immunoSEQ multiplex PCR; TCRdb stores just in-frame clones and leaves some out. The data show 100,000 to 150,000 clones, less than 20% seen once. Material: PBMCs. These receptor sequences come from a woman between 18 and 29 years old in good health and CMV-seronegative.

In its sample, this clone was seen many times. The chain is built from TRBV6-4 and TRBJ2-2, with D maybe TRBD2 (6 bases). CDR1 MRHNA and CDR2 SNTAGT come from the germline V gene. Trimming pared 0 bases from V and 5 bases from J, leaving 7 bases between. The CDR3 covers 14 residues. The DNA for the CDR3 is TGTGCCAGCAGTGACTCGGGGACTACCGGGGAGCTGTTTTTT. Translating it yields CASSDSGTTGELFF.

This clone was seen only a few times. The chain couples TRBV18 to TRBJ2-3; 11 nucleotides agree with TRBD2. The J segment lost 0 bases and the V segment lost 5 bases, leaving 7 bases of the junction unmatched. The germline V gene has CDR1 KGHSH and CDR2 LQKENI. The CDR3 contains 17 residues. This CDR3 is CASSVTSGSYSTDTQYF. The CDR3 DNA is TGTGCCAGCTCAGTTACTAGCGGGAGTTATAGCACAGATACGCAGTATTTT.

V gene TRBV6-6 combines with J gene TRBJ1-4, with no clear D. The germline V and J ends were trimmed by 5 bases and 8 bases, with 12 bases remaining between them. This CDR3 is 13 amino acids long. Germline CDR1 is MNHNY and CDR2 is SVGAGI (reference sequence). CDR3 in amino acids: CASSREREEKLFF. CDR3 in DNA: TGTGCCAGCAGTCGGGAAAGGGAGGAAAAACTGTTTTTT.

In this sample, this clone turned up a few times. The chain joins TRBV2 to TRBJ1-2, with D perhaps TRBD1 (5 bases). Germline assignment: CDR1 SNHLY and CDR2 FYNNEI. The CDR3 totals 14 residues. Deletions cut 3 bases from V and 3 bases from J, with 11 bases between. The CDR3 DNA reads TGTGCCAGCAGTGAGGCAGGGTCACACTATGGCTACACCTTC. Translating gives CASSEAGSHYGYTF.

This chain connects TRBV28 to TRBJ2-2, with 9 bases fitting TRBD2. In germline, CDR1 is MDHEN, CDR2 SYDVKM. The length of the CDR3 is 16 residues. J was trimmed by 5 bases and V by 3 bases; bases with no gene match: 7. CDR3 nucleotide sequence: TGTGCCAGCAGTTTCCCCATAGCGGGAGAAACCGGGGAGCTGTTTTTT. This sequence encodes CASSFPIAGETGELFF. Full variable domain (outside the CDR3, taken from reference TRBV28 and TRBJ2-2): DVKVTQSSRYLVKRTGEKVFLECVQDMDHENMFWYRQDPGLGLRLIYFSYDVKMKEKGDIPEGYSVSREKKERFSLILESASTNQTSMYLCASSFPIAGETGELFFGEGSRLTVL.

The chain combines TRBV4-2 with TRBJ2-1; 12 bases are a match to TRBD2. Germline V gene sequence: CDR1 LGHNA, CDR2 YNFKEQ. V was pared by 0 bases and J by 9 bases, with 3 bases of the junction left unmatched. The CDR3 contains 15 residues. CDR3 loop: CASSQELAGGREQFF. CDR3 bases: TGTGCCAGCAGCCAAGAACTAGCGGGGGGCCGTGAGCAGTTCTTC.

This chain joins TRBV13 and TRBJ2-5; TRBD2 might be the D (6 bases). The V end was cut by 5 bases, the J end by 4 bases, with 11 bases between. CDR3 length equals 13 residues. The germline V gene encodes CDR1 PRHDT and CDR2 FYEKMQ (reference sequence). The CDR3 DNA reads as TGTGCCAGCAGCCGGGACTCCCCAGAGACCCAGTACTTC. This encodes CASSRDSPETQYF.

This clone was found a few times. This chain connects TRBV2 to TRBJ1-6; TRBD1 aligns across 9 bases. The CDR3 sequence is 14 residues long. Germline CDR1 reads SNHLY; CDR2 reads FYNNEI. V was clipped by 4 bases and J by 9 bases; unmatched bases: 4. The CDR3 coding sequence is TGTGCCAGCAGTGCCGACAGGGGGTTTTCACCCCTCCACTTT. It translates to CASSADRGFSPLHF.

The chain couples TRBV5-4 to TRBJ2-3; 12 bases agree with TRBD1. The CDR3 loop spans 17 amino acids. Germline V CDR1 and CDR2: SGHNT, YYREEE (reference sequence). Trimming removed 4 bases from V and 3 bases from J; junction bases left unmatched: 9. The CDR3 sequence: CASSAGTGGEWTDTQYF. The CDR3 DNA follows: TGTGCCAGCAGCGCCGGGACAGGGGGCGAATGGACAGATACGCAGTATTTT.

The rearrangement joins TRBV19 to TRBJ1-1; 10 bases fit TRBD1. There are 13 residues in the CDR3. V was pared by 9 bases and J by 2 bases, with 3 bases of the junction left unmatched. Germline V gene lookup returns CDR1 LNHDA and CDR2 SQIVND (reference sequence). CDR3 loop: CASRDRGNTEAFF. For the CDR3, the DNA is TGTGCCAGCAGGGACAGGGGAAACACTGAAGCTTTCTTT.

The chain links TRBV11-1 to TRBJ2-3, with 11 bases fitting TRBD2. V shed 9 bases, J shed 0 bases, and the junction held 2 bases outside the gene matches. The CDR3 is 14 residues long. Germline CDR1 SGHAT, CDR2 FQDESV (reference sequence). CDR3 bases: TGTGCCAGTTTAGCGGGGGGGAGCACAGATACGCAGTATTTT. As protein: CASLAGGSTDTQYF.

The chain is built from TRBV5-5 and TRBJ1-6; TRBD1 matches at 8 bases. The germline CDR1 and CDR2 sequences are SGHKS and YYEKEE (reference sequence). This CDR3 is built from 14 residues. Trimming took 0 bases from V and 7 from J; bases not matched to a gene: 0. CDR3 residues: CASSLGQGNSPLHF. CDR3 DNA sequence: TGTGCCAGCAGCTTGGGACAGGGGAATTCACCCCTCCACTTT. The full variable domain, completed using reference TRBV5-5 and TRBJ1-6, is DAGVTQSPTHLIKTRGQQVTLRCSPISGHKSVSWYQQVLGQGPQFIFQYYEKEERGRGNFPDRFSARQFPNYSSELNVNALLLGDSALYLCASSLGQGNSPLHFGNGTRLTVT.